Listed here is a single TCR beta chain. What it binds is unknown. The data originate from a study of cytomegalovirus exposure and HLA in healthy donors. Study findings and constraints: Rare sequences made up most TCRs, while some public TCRs were found in many donors. Testing in vitro showed three CMV-associated chains specific for CMV antigens. Altogether, 170 or so TCR beta chains were recorded as cytomegalovirus-associated. It was found in a later analysis that first-cohort TCR clusters tended to co-occur in the roughly 120 validation repertoires.

Germline CDR1 MNHEY, CDR2 SVGAGI. The CDR3 has 13 amino acids. Trimming shortened V by 0 bases and J by 6 bases, and 9 bases separated the two germline ends. TCRdb's table, derived via immunoSEQ multiplex PCR, lists solely in-frame clones and lacks some. The data contain 60,000 to 80,000 clones, around 94% of them seen just once; the ten biggest clones take up approximately 3%. The origin of this receptor is a woman in her late teens or twenties in good health and CMV-seropositive. V and J are TRBV6-5 and TRBJ2-7, with D perhaps TRBD2 (6 bases). The sample consisted of PBMCs. In nucleotides, the CDR3 is TGTGCCAGCAGTTACTCTATGGGGGGCGAGCAGTACTTC. Translated, it gives CASSYSMGGEQYF.